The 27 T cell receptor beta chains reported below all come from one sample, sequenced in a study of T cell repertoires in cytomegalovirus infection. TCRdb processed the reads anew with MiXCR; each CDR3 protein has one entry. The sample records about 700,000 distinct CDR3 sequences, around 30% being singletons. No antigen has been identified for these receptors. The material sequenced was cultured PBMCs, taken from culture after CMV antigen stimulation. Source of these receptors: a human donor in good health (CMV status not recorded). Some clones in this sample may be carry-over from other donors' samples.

CDR3 sequence (DNA): TGCGCCAGCAGCTTGGAACCTAGCCCGGGGGGATACGAGCAGTACTTC. Its translation is CASSLEPSPGGYEQYF. V and J are TRBV5-1 and TRBJ2-7, with 7 bases that match TRBD2. CDR3 length: 16 amino acids. The V and J ends lost 0 bases and 4 bases, in that order; junction bases with no gene match: 10. Germline V gene data show CDR1 as SGHRS and CDR2 as YFSETQ.

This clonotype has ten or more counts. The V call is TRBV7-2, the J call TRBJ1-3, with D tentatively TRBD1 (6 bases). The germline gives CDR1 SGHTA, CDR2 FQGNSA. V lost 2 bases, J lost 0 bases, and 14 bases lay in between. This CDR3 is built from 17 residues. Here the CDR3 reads CASSLFGGTTSGNTIYF. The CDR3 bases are TGTGCCAGCAGCTTATTTGGGGGGACAACCTCTGGAAACACCATATATTTT.

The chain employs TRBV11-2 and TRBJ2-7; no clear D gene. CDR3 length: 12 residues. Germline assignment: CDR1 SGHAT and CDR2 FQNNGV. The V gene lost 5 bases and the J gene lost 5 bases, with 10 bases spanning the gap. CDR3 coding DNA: TGTGCCAGCAGCCTACAGTCGAACGAGCAGTACTTC. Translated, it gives CASSLQSNEQYF.

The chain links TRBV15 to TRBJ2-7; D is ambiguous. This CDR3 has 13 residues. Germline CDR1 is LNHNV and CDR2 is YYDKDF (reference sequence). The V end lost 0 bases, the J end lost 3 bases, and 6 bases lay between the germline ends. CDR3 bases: TGTGCCACCAGCAGAGATCTAGGCTACGAGCAGTACTTC. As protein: CATSRDLGYEQYF.

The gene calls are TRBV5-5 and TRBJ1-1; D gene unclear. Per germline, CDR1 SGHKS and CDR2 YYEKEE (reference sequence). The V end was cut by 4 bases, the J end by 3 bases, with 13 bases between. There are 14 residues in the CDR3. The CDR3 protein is CASSPWFFDTEAFF. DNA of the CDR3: TGTGCCAGCAGCCCCTGGTTTTTCGACACTGAAGCTTTCTTT.

CDR3 DNA sequence: TGCGCCAGCAGTGATAGCGGGGGGCCCAGGACCCAGTACTTC. Translating it yields CASSDSGGPRTQYF. The chain has TRBV10-2 and TRBJ2-5; 10 bases are a match to TRBD2. Trimming took 3 bases from V and 7 from J; bases not matched to a gene: 5. Germline values: CDR1 WSHSY, CDR2 SAAADI. This CDR3 comprises 14 residues.

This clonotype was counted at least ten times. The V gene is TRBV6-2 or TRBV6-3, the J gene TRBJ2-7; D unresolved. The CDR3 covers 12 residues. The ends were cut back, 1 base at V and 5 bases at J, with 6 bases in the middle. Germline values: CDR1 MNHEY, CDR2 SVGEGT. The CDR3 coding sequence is TGTGCCAGCAGTTACTACGACAACGAGCAGTACTTC. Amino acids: CASSYYDNEQYF.

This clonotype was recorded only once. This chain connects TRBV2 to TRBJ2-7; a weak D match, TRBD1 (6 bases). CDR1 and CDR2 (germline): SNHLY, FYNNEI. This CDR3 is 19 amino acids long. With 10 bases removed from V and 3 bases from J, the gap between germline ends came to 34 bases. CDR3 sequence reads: CATEGQTDGRTRVLYEQYF. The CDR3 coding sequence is TGTGCCACTGAAGGACAGACGGATGGCAGGACTCGGGTCCTCTACGAGCAGTACTTC. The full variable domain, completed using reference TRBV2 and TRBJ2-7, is EPEVTQTPSHQVTQMGQEVILRCVPISNHLYFYWYRQILGQKVEFLVSFYNNEISEKSEIFDDQFSVERPDGSNFTLKIRSTKLEDSAMYFCATEGQTDGRTRVLYEQYFGPGTRLTVT.

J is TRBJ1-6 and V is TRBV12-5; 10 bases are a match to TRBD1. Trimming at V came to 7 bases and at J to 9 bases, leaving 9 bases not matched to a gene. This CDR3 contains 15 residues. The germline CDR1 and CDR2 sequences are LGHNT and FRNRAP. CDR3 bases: TGTGCTAGTGCCCGAGAGGGACAGGGGTTTTCACCCCTCCACTTT. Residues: CASAREGQGFSPLHF.

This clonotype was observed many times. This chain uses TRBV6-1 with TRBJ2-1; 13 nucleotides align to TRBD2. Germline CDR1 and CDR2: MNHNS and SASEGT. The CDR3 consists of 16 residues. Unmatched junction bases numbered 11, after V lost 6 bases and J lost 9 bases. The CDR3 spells CASSPQWGLAGSEQFF. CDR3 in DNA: TGTGCCAGCAGCCCGCAGTGGGGACTAGCGGGATCTGAGCAGTTCTTC.

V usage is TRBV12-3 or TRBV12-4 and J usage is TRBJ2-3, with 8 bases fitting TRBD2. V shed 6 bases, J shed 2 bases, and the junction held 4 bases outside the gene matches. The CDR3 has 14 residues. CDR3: CASRPGGVTDTQYF. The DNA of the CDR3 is TGTGCCAGCAGACCCGGGGGGGTCACAGATACGCAGTATTTT.

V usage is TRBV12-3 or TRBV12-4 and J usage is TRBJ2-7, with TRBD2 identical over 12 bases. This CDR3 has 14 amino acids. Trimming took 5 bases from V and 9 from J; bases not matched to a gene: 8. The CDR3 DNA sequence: TGTGCCAGCAGTATCACTAGCGGGGGGATTGCGCAGTACTTC. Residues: CASSITSGGIAQYF.

The CDR3 spells CASSFYTSYEQYF. The CDR3 coding sequence is TGTGCCAGCAGCTTCTACACCTCCTACGAGCAGTACTTC. The chain carries TRBV7-2 and TRBJ2-7, with D unresolved. Trimming pared 3 bases from V and 0 bases from J, leaving 6 bases between. Looked up from germline, CDR1 is SGHTA and CDR2 is FQGNSA. This CDR3 has 13 amino acids.

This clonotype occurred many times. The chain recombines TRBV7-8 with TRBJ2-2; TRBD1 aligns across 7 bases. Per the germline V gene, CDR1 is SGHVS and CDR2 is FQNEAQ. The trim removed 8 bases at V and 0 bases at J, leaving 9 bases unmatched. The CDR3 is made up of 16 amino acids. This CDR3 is CASQKHTGANTGELFF. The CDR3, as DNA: TGTGCCAGCCAAAAGCACACAGGGGCGAACACCGGGGAGCTGTTTTTT.

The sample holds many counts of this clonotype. This chain's CDR3 is CASSFSGGSDQPQHF. For the CDR3, the DNA is TGTGCCAGCAGCTTTTCTGGGGGCAGCGATCAGCCCCAGCATTTT. The chain joins TRBV7-2 to TRBJ1-5; perhaps TRBD1 as D (6 bases). CDR3 length: 15 residues. CDR1 and CDR2 (germline): SGHTA, FQGNSA. V gave up 3 bases and J gave up 5 bases, with 14 bases separating them. Drawing the rest from reference TRBV7-2 and TRBJ1-5, the complete variable domain is GAGVSQSPSNKVTEKGKDVELRCDPISGHTALYWYRQSLGQGLEFLIYFQGNSAPDKSGLPSDRFSAERTGGSVSTLTIQRTQQEDSAVYLCASSFSGGSDQPQHFGDGTRLSIL.

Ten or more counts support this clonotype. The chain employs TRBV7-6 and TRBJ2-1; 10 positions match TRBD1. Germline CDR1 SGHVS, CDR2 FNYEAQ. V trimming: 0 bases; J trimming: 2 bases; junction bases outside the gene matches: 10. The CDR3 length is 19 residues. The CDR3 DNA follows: TGTGCCAGCAGCTTAGCAGGACAGGGGGGACGGGTCCCCTACAATGAGCAGTTCTTC. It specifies CASSLAGQGGRVPYNEQFF.

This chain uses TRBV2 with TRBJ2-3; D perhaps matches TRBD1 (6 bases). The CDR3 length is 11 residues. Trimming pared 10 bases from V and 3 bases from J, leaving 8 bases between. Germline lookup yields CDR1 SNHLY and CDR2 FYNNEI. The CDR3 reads CATQGTDTQYF. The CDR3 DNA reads TGTGCCACCCAGGGGACAGATACGCAGTATTTT.

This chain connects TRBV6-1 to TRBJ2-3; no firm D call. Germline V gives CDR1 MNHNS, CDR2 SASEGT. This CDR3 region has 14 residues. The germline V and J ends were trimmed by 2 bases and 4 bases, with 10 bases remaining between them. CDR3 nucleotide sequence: TGTGCCAGCAGTGAATTAACCGTACCAGATACGCAGTATTTT. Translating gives CASSELTVPDTQYF.

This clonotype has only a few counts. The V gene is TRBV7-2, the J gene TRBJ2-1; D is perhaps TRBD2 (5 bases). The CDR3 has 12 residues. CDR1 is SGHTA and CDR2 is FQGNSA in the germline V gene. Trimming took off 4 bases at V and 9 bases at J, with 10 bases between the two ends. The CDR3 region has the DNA TGTGCCAGCAGCTGGGTTGCGGGTGAGCAGTTCTTC. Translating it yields CASSWVAGEQFF.

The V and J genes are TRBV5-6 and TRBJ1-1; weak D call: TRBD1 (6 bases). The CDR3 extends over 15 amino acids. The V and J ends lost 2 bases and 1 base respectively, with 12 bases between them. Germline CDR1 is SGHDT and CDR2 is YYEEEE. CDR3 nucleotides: TGTGCCAGCAGCTTAACAATGACAGGGAACACTGAAGCTTTCTTT. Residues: CASSLTMTGNTEAFF. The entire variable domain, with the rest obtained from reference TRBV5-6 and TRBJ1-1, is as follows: DAGVTQSPTHLIKTRGQQVTLRCSPKSGHDTVSWYQQALGQGPQFIFQYYEEEERQRGNFPDRFSGHQFPNYSSELNVNALLLGDSALYLCASSLTMTGNTEAFFGQGTRLTVV.

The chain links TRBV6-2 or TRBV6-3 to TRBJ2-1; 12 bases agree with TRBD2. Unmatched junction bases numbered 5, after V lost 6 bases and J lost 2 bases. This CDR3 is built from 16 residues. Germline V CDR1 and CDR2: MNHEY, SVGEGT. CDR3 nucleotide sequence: TGTGCCAGCAGGCAAAGACTAGCGGGAGCCTACAATGAGCAGTTCTTC. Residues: CASRQRLAGAYNEQFF.

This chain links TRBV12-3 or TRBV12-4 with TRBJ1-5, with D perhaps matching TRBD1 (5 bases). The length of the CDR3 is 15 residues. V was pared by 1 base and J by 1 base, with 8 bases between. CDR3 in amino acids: CASSLGRQSNQPQHF. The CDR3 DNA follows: TGTGCCAGCAGTTTAGGGCGACAGAGCAATCAGCCCCAGCATTTT.

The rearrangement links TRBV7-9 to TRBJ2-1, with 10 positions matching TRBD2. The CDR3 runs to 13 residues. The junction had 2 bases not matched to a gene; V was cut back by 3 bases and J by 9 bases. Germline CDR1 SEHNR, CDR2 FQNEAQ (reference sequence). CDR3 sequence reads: CASSLGLAIEQFF. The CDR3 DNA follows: TGTGCCAGCAGCTTGGGACTAGCGATTGAGCAGTTCTTC.

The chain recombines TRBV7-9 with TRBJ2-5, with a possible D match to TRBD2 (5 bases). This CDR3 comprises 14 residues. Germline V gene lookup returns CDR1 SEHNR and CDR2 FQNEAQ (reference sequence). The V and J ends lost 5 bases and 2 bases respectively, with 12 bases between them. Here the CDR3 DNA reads TGTGCCAGCAGCGCCCGGGGATATCAAGAGACCCAGTACTTC. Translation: CASSARGYQETQYF.

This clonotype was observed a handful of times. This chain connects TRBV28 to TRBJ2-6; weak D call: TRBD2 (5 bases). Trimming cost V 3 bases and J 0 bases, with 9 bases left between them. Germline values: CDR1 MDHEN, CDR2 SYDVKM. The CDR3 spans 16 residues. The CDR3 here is CASSFTGSSGANVLTF. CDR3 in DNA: TGTGCCAGCAGTTTTACGGGGAGCTCTGGGGCCAACGTCCTGACTTTC.

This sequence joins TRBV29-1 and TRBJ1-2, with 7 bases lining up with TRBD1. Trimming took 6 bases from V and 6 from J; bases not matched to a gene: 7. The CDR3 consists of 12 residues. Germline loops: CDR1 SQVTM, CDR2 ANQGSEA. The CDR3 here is CSVWDSADGYTF. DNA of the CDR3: TGCAGCGTCTGGGACAGCGCAGATGGCTACACCTTC.

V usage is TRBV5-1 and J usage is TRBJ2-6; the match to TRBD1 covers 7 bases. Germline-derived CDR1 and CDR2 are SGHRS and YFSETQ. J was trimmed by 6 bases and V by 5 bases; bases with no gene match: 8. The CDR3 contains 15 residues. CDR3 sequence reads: CASRTDRLKANVLTF. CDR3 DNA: TGCGCCAGCAGAACGGACAGGTTAAAGGCCAACGTCCTGACTTTC.